This is a list of T cell receptor beta chains from one sample in a study of shared clonotypes between healthy human individuals. Clones were sequenced by immunoSEQ multiplex PCR, and TCRdb holds only the in-frame ones, with some missing. The sample has hundreds of thousands of clones; 95% to 96% are singletons. The sample consisted of naive CD8+ T cells sorted from blood. The receptors stem from a woman in her twenties or thirties in good health. The CDR3 runs from the conserved cysteine through the conserved F or W. Fields, in order: clone size, D gene, J gene, V gene, CDR3 protein, CDR3 DNA. The D gene is left open where the match is weak. The size entry is marked missing in some rows and otherwise reads once, few, many or a size class.

clone_size: .
d_call: .
j_call: TRBJ2-1
v_call: TRBV19
cdr3_aa: CASSILPLAQFGVYNEQFF
cdr3_nt: TGTGCCAGTAGTATTCTTCCGCTAGCCCAGTTTGGAGTCTACAATGAGCAGTTCTTC

clone_size: .
d_call: .
j_call: TRBJ1-3
v_call: TRBV27
cdr3_aa: CASSLDRGNTIYF
cdr3_nt: TGTGCCAGCAGCTTAGACCGAGGAAACACCATATATTTT

clone_size: few
d_call: .
j_call: TRBJ2-5
v_call: TRBV19
cdr3_aa: CASTKILGVQETQYF
cdr3_nt: TGTGCCAGTACCAAAATTCTAGGGGTCCAAGAGACCCAGTACTTC

clone_size: .
d_call: .
j_call: TRBJ2-7
v_call: TRBV27
cdr3_aa: CASREGTGHEQYF
cdr3_nt: TGTGCCAGCCGGGAGGGGACAGGCCACGAGCAGTACTTC

clone_size: .
d_call: .
j_call: TRBJ2-5
v_call: TRBV14
cdr3_aa: CASSQGVVGGPQETQYF
cdr3_nt: TGTGCCAGCAGCCAAGGCGTGGTTGGGGGGCCCCAAGAGACCCAGTACTTC

clone_size: .
d_call: TRBD1
j_call: TRBJ1-5
v_call: TRBV7-8
cdr3_aa: CASSPSGTEKNQPQHF
cdr3_nt: TGTGCCAGCAGCCCATCCGGGACAGAGAAAAATCAGCCCCAGCATTTT

clone_size: .
d_call: .
j_call: TRBJ1-1
v_call: TRBV11-3
cdr3_aa: CASSKTPLDEAFF
cdr3_nt: TGTGCCAGCAGCAAGACACCCTTGGATGAAGCTTTCTTT

clone_size: .
d_call: .
j_call: TRBJ1-1
v_call: TRBV6-6
cdr3_aa: CASKRGTGLFTEAFF
cdr3_nt: TGTGCCAGCAAACGCGGAACGGGGCTTTTCACTGAAGCTTTCTTT

clone_size: once
d_call: TRBD1
j_call: TRBJ1-2
v_call: TRBV11-2
cdr3_aa: CASSFRTGDQYGYTF
cdr3_nt: TGTGCCAGCAGCTTCCGGACAGGAGACCAATATGGCTACACCTTC

clone_size: .
d_call: .
j_call: TRBJ2-3
v_call: TRBV5-4
cdr3_aa: CASSSVHTQYF
cdr3_nt: TGTGCCAGCAGCTCCGTACATACGCAGTATTTT

clone_size: .
d_call: TRBD2
j_call: TRBJ2-1
v_call: TRBV28
cdr3_aa: CASSNPGTTHIPYNEQFF
cdr3_nt: TGTGCCAGCAGCAACCCTGGGACTACCCATATTCCCTACAATGAGCAGTTCTTC

clone_size: few
d_call: TRBD1
j_call: TRBJ2-3
v_call: TRBV27
cdr3_aa: CASSEEGQGVTDTQYF
cdr3_nt: TGTGCCAGCAGCGAAGAGGGACAGGGGGTCACAGATACGCAGTATTTT

clone_size: .
d_call: .
j_call: TRBJ2-7
v_call: TRBV14
cdr3_aa: CASRPMDSYEQYF
cdr3_nt: TGTGCCAGCAGGCCTATGGACTCCTACGAGCAGTACTTC

clone_size: few
d_call: .
j_call: TRBJ2-1
v_call: TRBV7-9
cdr3_aa: CAGKRTNAYNEQFF
cdr3_nt: TGTGCCGGGAAGCGGACTAACGCTTACAATGAGCAGTTCTTC

clone_size: .
d_call: .
j_call: TRBJ1-5
v_call: TRBV30
cdr3_aa: CAWSRRQGNQPQHF
cdr3_nt: TGTGCCTGGAGCCGCCGGCAGGGGAATCAGCCCCAGCATTTT

clone_size: .
d_call: TRBD2
j_call: TRBJ2-3
v_call: TRBV10-3
cdr3_aa: CAISVKAGGGADTQYF
cdr3_nt: TGTGCCATCAGTGTAAAAGCGGGAGGGGGGGCAGATACGCAGTATTTT

clone_size: .
d_call: .
j_call: TRBJ1-2
v_call: TRBV5-4
cdr3_aa: CASSKSGSYGYTF
cdr3_nt: TGTGCCAGCAGCAAGAGTGGGTCGTATGGCTACACCTTC

clone_size: .
d_call: .
j_call: TRBJ2-3
v_call: TRBV2
cdr3_aa: CASRPTDTQYF
cdr3_nt: TGTGCCAGCAGACCCACAGATACGCAGTATTTT

clone_size: .
d_call: TRBD1
j_call: TRBJ2-1
v_call: TRBV19
cdr3_aa: CASSPLTRDRGRDNEQFF
cdr3_nt: TGTGCCAGTAGTCCATTAACCCGGGACAGGGGGCGCGACAATGAGCAGTTCTTC

clone_size: once
d_call: .
j_call: TRBJ2-7
v_call: TRBV18
cdr3_aa: CASSPGVNYEQYF
cdr3_nt: TGTGCCAGCTCACCAGGTGTGAACTACGAGCAGTACTTC

clone_size: .
d_call: .
j_call: TRBJ1-2
v_call: TRBV27
cdr3_aa: CASSSLPSPVYGYTF
cdr3_nt: TGTGCCAGCAGTTCCCTCCCAAGCCCCGTCTATGGCTACACCTTC

clone_size: once
d_call: .
j_call: TRBJ2-7
v_call: TRBV7-6
cdr3_aa: CASSPRDYEQYF
cdr3_nt: TGTGCCAGCAGCCCCCGAGACTACGAGCAGTACTTC

clone_size: .
d_call: TRBD2
j_call: TRBJ2-7
v_call: TRBV19
cdr3_aa: CASSIAGGSSYEQYF
cdr3_nt: TGTGCCAGTAGTATAGCGGGGGGAAGTTCCTACGAGCAGTACTTC

clone_size: .
d_call: .
j_call: TRBJ2-1
v_call: TRBV7-9
cdr3_aa: CASSTPQGRRNEQFF
cdr3_nt: TGTGCCAGCAGCACGCCTCAGGGGCGCCGCAATGAGCAGTTCTTC

clone_size: .
d_call: .
j_call: TRBJ2-1
v_call: TRBV27
cdr3_aa: CASRIGGVSYNEQFF
cdr3_nt: TGTGCCAGCCGGATTGGGGGCGTCTCTTACAATGAGCAGTTCTTC

clone_size: .
d_call: .
j_call: TRBJ2-7
v_call: TRBV27
cdr3_aa: CASSFGTGYEQYF
cdr3_nt: TGTGCCAGCAGTTTTGGGACTGGATACGAGCAGTACTTC

clone_size: .
d_call: .
j_call: TRBJ2-7
v_call: TRBV29-1
cdr3_aa: CSVGPPFWEEGIPYEQYF
cdr3_nt: TGCAGCGTTGGCCCGCCTTTTTGGGAAGAGGGGATCCCCTACGAGCAGTACTTC

clone_size: once
d_call: .
j_call: TRBJ2-7
v_call: TRBV27
cdr3_aa: CASSPVSWVERDIYEQYF
cdr3_nt: TGTGCCAGCAGTCCTGTCTCATGGGTGGAACGGGATATCTACGAGCAGTACTTC

clone_size: .
d_call: .
j_call: TRBJ2-7
v_call: TRBV6-5
cdr3_aa: CASSYLDEQYF
cdr3_nt: TGTGCCAGCAGTTACTTAGACGAGCAGTACTTC

clone_size: .
d_call: .
j_call: TRBJ2-3
v_call: TRBV30
cdr3_aa: CAWSVGGDTQYF
cdr3_nt: TGTGCCTGGAGTGTAGGTGGGGATACGCAGTATTTT

clone_size: .
d_call: TRBD1
j_call: TRBJ2-7
v_call: TRBV28
cdr3_aa: CASSPHRQGIEQYF
cdr3_nt: TGTGCCAGCAGTCCGCACCGACAGGGTATCGAGCAGTACTTC

clone_size: .
d_call: TRBD2
j_call: TRBJ2-1
v_call: TRBV5-4
cdr3_aa: CASSLEASGRVDEQFF
cdr3_nt: TGTGCCAGCAGCTTGGAGGCTAGCGGGAGAGTAGATGAGCAGTTCTTC

clone_size: .
d_call: .
j_call: TRBJ1-2
v_call: TRBV6-1
cdr3_aa: CASSLGLSVGYTF
cdr3_nt: TGTGCCAGCAGTCTGGGCCTCTCCGTTGGCTACACCTTC

clone_size: .
d_call: TRBD2
j_call: TRBJ2-1
v_call: TRBV6-6
cdr3_aa: CASTPNTGTTTDEQFF
cdr3_nt: TGTGCCAGCACCCCTAACACCGGGACTACCACGGATGAGCAGTTCTTC

clone_size: .
d_call: .
j_call: TRBJ1-2
v_call: TRBV11-2
cdr3_aa: CASSLVAGYDYGYTF
cdr3_nt: TGTGCCAGCAGCTTAGTGGCAGGGTATGACTATGGCTACACCTTC

clone_size: .
d_call: TRBD2
j_call: TRBJ2-7
v_call: TRBV13
cdr3_aa: CASSPNPGTSGRSYEQYF
cdr3_nt: TGTGCCAGCAGCCCGAACCCGGGGACTAGCGGGAGGAGCTACGAGCAGTACTTC

clone_size: .
d_call: .
j_call: TRBJ1-2
v_call: TRBV6-5
cdr3_aa: CASSYSDSSGYGYTF
cdr3_nt: TGTGCCAGCAGTTACTCCGATTCCTCGGGGTATGGCTACACCTTC

clone_size: .
d_call: .
j_call: TRBJ2-1
v_call: TRBV19
cdr3_aa: CASTLSADGDEQFF
cdr3_nt: TGTGCCAGTACTTTAAGCGCCGATGGGGATGAGCAGTTCTTC

clone_size: .
d_call: .
j_call: TRBJ2-3
v_call: TRBV19
cdr3_aa: CASSIEHRVWTDTQYF
cdr3_nt: TGTGCCAGTAGTATAGAACACAGGGTGTGGACAGATACGCAGTATTTT

clone_size: .
d_call: TRBD1
j_call: TRBJ2-3
v_call: TRBV5-1
cdr3_aa: CASSWTGIKSTDTQYF
cdr3_nt: TGCGCCAGCAGCTGGACAGGGATCAAGAGCACAGATACGCAGTATTTT

clone_size: .
d_call: TRBD2
j_call: TRBJ2-7
v_call: TRBV10-3
cdr3_aa: CATAEAGSSYEQYF
cdr3_nt: TGTGCCACCGCGGAAGCGGGAAGCTCCTACGAGCAGTACTTC

clone_size: .
d_call: .
j_call: TRBJ1-1
v_call: TRBV19
cdr3_aa: CASSGRDMNTEAFF
cdr3_nt: TGTGCCAGCTCGGGCAGGGACATGAACACTGAAGCTTTCTTT

clone_size: once
d_call: TRBD1
j_call: TRBJ1-3
v_call: TRBV28
cdr3_aa: CASSTPNRDRGLYYGNTIYF
cdr3_nt: TGTGCCAGCAGTACCCCTAACCGGGACAGGGGACTCTATTATGGAAACACCATATATTTT

clone_size: few
d_call: TRBD1
j_call: TRBJ1-1
v_call: TRBV4-1
cdr3_aa: CASSQVPGTGRTEAFF
cdr3_nt: TGCGCCAGCAGCCAAGTCCCCGGGACAGGGCGGACTGAAGCTTTCTTT

clone_size: .
d_call: .
j_call: TRBJ2-7
v_call: TRBV5-8
cdr3_aa: CASSAIGPVVAYEQYF
cdr3_nt: TGTGCCAGCAGTGCCATCGGACCAGTCGTCGCCTACGAGCAGTACTTC

clone_size: .
d_call: TRBD1
j_call: TRBJ1-1
v_call: TRBV27
cdr3_aa: CASIQGAEAFF
cdr3_nt: TGTGCCAGCATCCAGGGGGCTGAAGCTTTCTTT

clone_size: .
d_call: .
j_call: TRBJ2-5
v_call: TRBV15
cdr3_aa: CATSREWTRDQYF
cdr3_nt: TGTGCCACCAGCAGAGAGTGGACTCGGGACCAGTACTTC

clone_size: .
d_call: .
j_call: TRBJ2-7
v_call: TRBV28
cdr3_aa: CASSLSWLGYEQYF
cdr3_nt: TGTGCCAGCAGTTTAAGCTGGCTAGGCTACGAGCAGTACTTC

clone_size: .
d_call: TRBD1
j_call: TRBJ2-7
v_call: TRBV7-9
cdr3_aa: CASSLDRDEQYF
cdr3_nt: TGTGCCAGCAGCTTGGACAGGGACGAGCAGTACTTC

clone_size: once
d_call: .
j_call: TRBJ1-6
v_call: TRBV10-3
cdr3_aa: CAISSGLLDNSPLHF
cdr3_nt: TGTGCCATCAGTTCCGGACTGCTAGATAATTCACCCCTCCACTTT

clone_size: .
d_call: TRBD1
j_call: TRBJ1-2
v_call: TRBV28
cdr3_aa: CASSGWDRESYGYTF
cdr3_nt: TGTGCCAGCAGTGGGTGGGACAGGGAAAGCTATGGCTACACCTTC

clone_size: .
d_call: .
j_call: TRBJ2-3
v_call: TRBV4-1
cdr3_aa: CASSQIWERYPSTDTQYF
cdr3_nt: TGCGCCAGCAGCCAGATATGGGAGCGCTATCCTAGCACAGATACGCAGTATTTT

clone_size: once
d_call: TRBD2
j_call: TRBJ2-7
v_call: TRBV11-2
cdr3_aa: CASSTLGLADDEQYF
cdr3_nt: TGTGCCAGCAGCACCCTGGGACTAGCAGACGACGAGCAGTACTTC

clone_size: .
d_call: TRBD1
j_call: TRBJ2-7
v_call: TRBV28
cdr3_aa: CASSLTGTGGDEQYF
cdr3_nt: TGTGCCAGCAGTCTAACCGGGACAGGGGGGGACGAGCAGTACTTC

clone_size: .
d_call: TRBD1
j_call: TRBJ2-7
v_call: TRBV27
cdr3_aa: CASSPTGAGLVEQYF
cdr3_nt: TGTGCCAGCAGTCCGACAGGGGCTGGGTTGGTCGAGCAGTACTTC

clone_size: once
d_call: TRBD1
j_call: TRBJ2-7
v_call: TRBV27
cdr3_aa: CASSNRGPYEQYF
cdr3_nt: TGTGCCAGCAGCAACAGGGGCCCCTACGAGCAGTACTTC

clone_size: once
d_call: .
j_call: TRBJ1-5
v_call: TRBV19
cdr3_aa: CASSEGWGNQPQHF
cdr3_nt: TGTGCCAGTAGTGAGGGTTGGGGCAATCAGCCCCAGCATTTT

clone_size: once
d_call: .
j_call: TRBJ1-1
v_call: TRBV5-6
cdr3_aa: CASSHMGPEAFF
cdr3_nt: TGTGCCAGCAGCCATATGGGCCCTGAAGCTTTCTTT

clone_size: .
d_call: TRBD1
j_call: TRBJ1-2
v_call: TRBV28
cdr3_aa: CASSFYGTGGSANYGYTF
cdr3_nt: TGTGCCAGCAGTTTTTACGGGACAGGGGGTTCAGCTAACTATGGCTACACCTTC